The 13 T cell receptor beta chains presented below share a single source sample, sequenced in a study of PD-1 blockade in classical Hodgkin lymphoma. Time point meaning: cycle 4 day 1 (C4D1), after less than seven weeks of nivolumab. Each patient's relapse followed autologous stem cell transplantation, and brentuximab vedotin exposure varied. Only in-frame clones appear in the TCRdb table, and some are missing; sequencing was by immunoSEQ multiplex PCR. The sample carries over 85,000 clones, 90% recorded once. The sample here was peripheral blood mononuclear cells (PBMCs), taken before the fourth cycle of nivolumab. These receptors came from a human donor with classical Hodgkin lymphoma.

This chain joins TRBV14 and TRBJ1-2; 8 bases are shared with TRBD1. The germline gives CDR1 SGHDN, CDR2 FVKESK. The V gene end was trimmed by 1 base and the J gene end by 4 bases; junction bases not matched to a gene: 5. CDR3 length: 15 residues. The CDR3 spells CASSQGTGYGYGYTF. The CDR3 DNA is TGTGCCAGCAGCCAAGGGACAGGGTATGGCTATGGCTACACCTTC.

The chain combines TRBV9 with TRBJ2-2, with D unclear. Between the trimmed V and J ends, which lost 2 bases and 0 bases, there was a span of 8 bases. This CDR3 is 15 amino acids long. Germline assignment: CDR1 SGDLS and CDR2 YYNGEE. The CDR3 region is CASSVQWANTGELFF. The DNA for the CDR3 is TGTGCCAGCAGCGTCCAGTGGGCGAACACCGGGGAGCTGTTTTTT. Variable domain in full (rest from reference TRBV9 and TRBJ2-2): DSGVTQTPKHLITATGQRVTLRCSPRSGDLSVYWYQQSLDQGLQFLIQYYNGEERAKGNILERFSAQQFPDLHSELNLSSLELGDSALYFCASSVQWANTGELFFGEGSRLTVL.

The sample holds a few counts of this clone. The J gene is TRBJ2-1, the V gene TRBV30; TRBD2 might be the D (5 bases). The V gene's germline CDR1 is GTSNPN and CDR2 SVGIG (reference sequence). V dropped 2 bases and J dropped 0 bases, with 8 bases sitting between them. The CDR3 runs 14 residues. The CDR3 nucleotides read TGTGCCTGGAGTAAGCGGCCCTCCTACAATGAGCAGTTCTTC. It encodes CAWSKRPSYNEQFF.

This sequence joins TRBV6-6 and TRBJ2-3; D remains unclear. The CDR3 is made up of 13 amino acids. Germline V CDR1 and CDR2: MNHNY, SVGAGI (reference sequence). Between the trimmed V and J ends, which lost 7 bases and 6 bases, there was a span of 14 bases. The CDR3 DNA reads as TGTGCCAGCACCCAATTATCCTCCGATACGCAGTATTTT. Its protein product is CASTQLSSDTQYF.

The chain combines TRBV18 with TRBJ2-4; possibly TRBD2 for D (5 bases). The CDR3 runs 15 residues. V lost 8 bases and J lost 5, with 19 bases in between. Germline V gene data show CDR1 as KGHSH and CDR2 as LQKENI. As DNA, the CDR3 is TGTGCCAGCCTAAGAGGGATCCCTCCCGAAAACATTCAGTACTTC. It translates to CASLRGIPPENIQYF.

V gene TRBV4-1 combines with J gene TRBJ2-7, with D maybe TRBD2 (6 bases). V was clipped by 0 bases and J by 4 bases, with 10 bases between them. Germline V gene sequence: CDR1 MGHRA, CDR2 YSYEKL. This CDR3 is built from 14 residues. The CDR3: CASSQDGRGYEQYF. For the CDR3, the DNA is TGCGCCAGCAGCCAAGATGGACGGGGGTACGAGCAGTACTTC.

The genes are TRBV27 and TRBJ2-3; D ambiguous. The CDR3 sequence is 15 residues long. Per the germline V gene, CDR1 is MNHEY and CDR2 is SMNVEV (reference sequence). V lost 6 bases, J lost 5 bases, and 18 bases lay in between. CDR3 bases: TGTGCCAGCAGCCTTCGCCTGGTATCAGGAGATACGCAGTATTTT. It is translated as CASSLRLVSGDTQYF.

The chain recombines TRBV9 with TRBJ2-7; possible D gene TRBD1, 5 bases. The ends were cut back, 0 bases at V and 3 bases at J, with 16 bases in the middle. The CDR3 loop spans 16 amino acids. The V gene's germline CDR1 is SGDLS and CDR2 YYNGEE. As DNA, the CDR3 is TGTGCCAGCAGCGTAGCCCCACAGGCCCTCCTCTACGAGCAGTACTTC. The encoded protein is CASSVAPQALLYEQYF.

The chain couples TRBV6-1 to TRBJ2-7; 9 bases align to TRBD2. The germline CDR1 and CDR2 sequences are MNHNS and SASEGT. The trim removed 4 bases at V and 2 bases at J, leaving 9 bases unmatched. The CDR3 extends over 16 amino acids. The CDR3 is CASSGFPGLAAYEQYF. In DNA form, the CDR3 reads TGTGCCAGCAGTGGGTTTCCGGGACTAGCAGCCTACGAGCAGTACTTC.

The chain employs TRBV5-4 and TRBJ1-1; D perhaps matches TRBD1 (6 bases). V gave up 2 bases and J gave up 1 base, with 9 bases separating them. The CDR3 covers 14 residues. Germline CDR1 and CDR2: SGHNT and YYREEE (reference sequence). CDR3 in DNA: TGTGCCAGCAGCTTACAGGGTGGGAACACTGAAGCTTTCTTT. This gives the protein CASSLQGGNTEAFF. Combining the CDR3 with reference TRBV5-4 and TRBJ1-1 gives the whole variable domain ETGVTQSPTHLIKTRGQQVTLRCSSQSGHNTVSWYQQALGQGPQFIFQYYREEENGRGNFPPRFSGLQFPNYSSELNVNALELDDSALYLCASSLQGGNTEAFFGQGTRLTVV.

As concerns this clone: One end of the junction fails to match germline, which may point to a read error. V and J are TRBV29-1 and TRBJ1-1, with D hard to call. CDR1 SQVTM and CDR2 ANQGSEA come from the germline V gene. This CDR3 region has 12 residues. CDR3 region: CSGETSATEAFF. The CDR3 coding sequence is TGCAGCGGTGAAACTTCGGCGACTGAAGCTTTCTTT. The full variable domain, completed using reference TRBV29-1 and TRBJ1-1, is SAVISQKPSRDICQRGTSLTIQCQVDSQVTMMFWYRQQPGQSLTLIATANQGSEATYESGFVIDKFPISRPNLTFSTLTVSNMSPEDSSIYLCSGETSATEAFFGQGTRLTVV.

This clone has a single count. This chain's CDR3 is CASSLDRGLGETQYF. As DNA, the CDR3 is TGTGCCAGCAGCTTGGACAGGGGGCTCGGGGAGACCCAGTACTTC. The chain employs TRBV5-8 and TRBJ2-5; TRBD1 aligns across 9 bases. Trimming at V came to 0 bases and at J to 5 bases, leaving 5 bases not matched to a gene. The V gene's germline CDR1 is SGHTS and CDR2 YDEGEE. The CDR3 consists of 15 residues.

This chain links TRBV18 with TRBJ1-1; D not resolved. Germline V gives CDR1 KGHSH, CDR2 LQKENI. The CDR3 is 17 residues long. V was pared by 5 bases and J by 0 bases, with 19 bases between. CDR3 bases: TGTGCCAGCTCAGTAAGGGAGGTGACTATAATGAACACTGAAGCTTTCTTT. Its protein is CASSVREVTIMNTEAFF.